This TCR beta chain was sequenced for a study of radiotherapy plus CTLA-4 blockade in lung cancer (dated by TCRdb to 2016 to 2019). Background on the whole study: Among the enrolled patients, about 19% had an objective response, and 25% to 35% reached disease control.

About this clone: Its antigen is still unknown. No base quality values were provided; no much bigger clone lies one nucleotide off.

Broader findings and caveats from the paper: After treatment with radiotherapy and ipilimumab, TCR clones that originated in tumors expanded in peripheral blood. The strongest predictors of response were reported to be early dynamic shifts in blood T cell clones along with a rise in serum interferon-beta following radiation.

The study evaluated CTLA-4 blockade (ipilimumab) given together with focal radiation therapy in patients who had chemo-refractory metastatic non-small-cell lung cancer. The CDR3 has 15 amino acids, counting the end cysteine and phenylalanine. Solely the CDR3 DNA is kept, with 45 bases framed from the first base. According to the germline V gene, CDR1 reads KGHSH and CDR2 reads LQKENI. Relative to germline, V is 3 bases shorter and J is 1 base shorter, with 9 bases between their ends. Preparation of the library involved the immunoSEQ multiplex PCR assay. The immuneACCESS repertoire file appears here via TCRdb, limited to in-frame rearrangements. These files lack a portion of the clones; in checked studies, under half of the deficit traces to unresolved V genes, and the cause of the others is not known. The sample table contains about 95,000 clones; only one count was recorded for 75% to 90% of them. The ten most abundant clones make up nearly 3.5% of the sample.

This sequence uses TRBV18 and TRBJ2-2; a tentative D match to TRBD2 spans 5 bases. This TCR came from a human donor with non-small cell lung cancer who had a partial response to radiotherapy plus ipilimumab. The sample consisted of peripheral blood, taken from a patient treated with radiotherapy plus ipilimumab. For the CDR3, the sequence is CASSPFSGNTGELFF. The DNA sequence is TGTGCCAGCTCACCGTTCAGCGGGAACACCGGGGAGCTGTTTTTT.